The T cell receptor beta chain under discussion was sequenced for a study of T cell repertoires in aging, cancer and after chemotherapy. This clonotype is categorized as medium-sized. A mixed TRB-A/B primer pool amplified rearranged TRB by multiplex touch-down PCR. TCRdb reanalysed the multiplex PCR reads using MiXCR and keeps one entry per CDR3 protein. The top ten hold about half of the sample, which has more than 3,500 distinct CDR3 sequences, about a quarter seen once. This CDR3 has 13 amino acids. The V gene lost 10 bases and the J gene lost 0 bases, with 9 bases spanning the gap. Germline-derived CDR1 and CDR2 are LNHNV and YYDKDF (reference sequence). TCR beta rearrangements were amplified from peripheral blood genomic DNA.

The rearrangement joins TRBV15 to TRBJ2-2; no clear D gene. Sequenced sample: blood. This clonotype originated in a human donor with a blood cancer. The CDR3 sequence is CAMDGPNTGELFF. Written as DNA, the CDR3 is TGTGCCATGGACGGACCGAACACCGGGGAGCTGTTTTTT. The entire variable domain, with the rest obtained from reference TRBV15 and TRBJ2-2, is as follows: DAMVIQNPRYQVTQFGKPVTLSCSQTLNHNVMYWYQQKSSQAPKLLFHYYDKDFNNEADTPDNFQSRRPNTSFCFLDIRSPGLGDTAMYLCAMDGPNTGELFFGEGSRLTVL.